One T cell receptor beta chain is described in this entry. Its antigen is not identified. TCRdb fed the RACE reads into MiXCR, producing one record per CDR3 protein. The sample includes fewer than 200,000 distinct CDR3 sequences, about 31% seen only once; the top ten take 2.5% to 3.5%. The data were obtained in a study of human T cells and chemical hapten exposure. Study-level background: Sensitizing treatment utilized 2% DPC over a 2 cm by 2 cm portion of upper inner arm skin.

Noted time point: pre-sensitization, week 0. Treatment given: therapeutic diphenylcyclopropenone sensitization with weekly scalp DPC. Non-pregnant alopecia patients aged 18 to 70, suitable for DPC therapy. Study-level points and caveats: Among expanded TCRs, significantly more large CDR3 similarity clusters formed than among controls. Donors were affected by alopecia, so their immune reaction might vary from that of healthy individuals.

Germline CDR1 SGHAT, CDR2 FQNNGV. Unmatched junction bases numbered 11, after V lost 1 base and J lost 7 bases. This CDR3 is 17 amino acids long. The sample consisted of whole blood, taken in connection with sensitization to the hapten diphenylcyclopropenone (DPC). This chain connects TRBV11-2 to TRBJ2-1, with 9 bases that match TRBD2. The sequence was obtained from a woman in her twenties or thirties with alopecia areata. Some clones in this sample may be carry-over from other donors' samples. CDR3: CASSLGMASGMGNEQFF. CDR3 coding DNA: TGTGCCAGCAGCTTAGGTATGGCTAGCGGGATGGGAAATGAGCAGTTCTTC.